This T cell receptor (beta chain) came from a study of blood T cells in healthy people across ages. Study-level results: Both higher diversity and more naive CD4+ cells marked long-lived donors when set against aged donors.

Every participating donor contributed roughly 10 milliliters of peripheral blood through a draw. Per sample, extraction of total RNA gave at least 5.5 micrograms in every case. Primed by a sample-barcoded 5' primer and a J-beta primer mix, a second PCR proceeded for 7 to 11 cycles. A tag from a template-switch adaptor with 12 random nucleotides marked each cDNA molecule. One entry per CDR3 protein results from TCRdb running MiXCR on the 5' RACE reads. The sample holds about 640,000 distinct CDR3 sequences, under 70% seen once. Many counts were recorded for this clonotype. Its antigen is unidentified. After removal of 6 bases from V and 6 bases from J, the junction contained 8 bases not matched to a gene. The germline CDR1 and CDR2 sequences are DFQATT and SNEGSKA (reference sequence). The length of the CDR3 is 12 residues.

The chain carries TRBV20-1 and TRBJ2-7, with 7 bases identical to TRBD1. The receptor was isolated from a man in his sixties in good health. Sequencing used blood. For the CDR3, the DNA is TGCAGTGCCCGACAGGGTCAGGGCGAGCAGTACTTC. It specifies CSARQGQGEQYF.